This TCR beta chain was found in a study of blood T cell repertoires in COVID-19. Study information: In each case, the material was cDNA or gDNA derived from T cells, B-cell-depleted T cells, or PBMCs.

What the recovered Cohort 3 donors had was two negative PCRs, clearance, or symptom resolution. The CDR3 length is 17 residues. The V gene's germline CDR1 is LNHNV and CDR2 YYDKDF (reference sequence). The V gene end was trimmed by 2 bases and the J gene end by 2 bases; junction bases not matched to a gene: 9. Generated by immunoSEQ multiplex PCR, the TCRdb table keeps only in-frame clones and is missing some. The sample shows hundreds of thousands of clones, more than 85% of them seen only once. This clonotype originated in a woman aged 50 to 60 who had recovered from COVID-19. Sequencing was done on a sample of PBMCs or T cells enriched from blood (not recorded which). This sequence joins TRBV15 and TRBJ2-3; TRBD2 matches 8 bases. For the CDR3, the DNA is TGTGCCACCAGCAGACTAGCGGGCAAAGGTACCACAGATACGCAGTATTTT. It translates to CATSRLAGKGTTDTQYF.